This T cell receptor beta chain was captured in a study of cytomegalovirus exposure and HLA in healthy donors. Findings and limits, study-wide: There were reportedly fewer N-insertions in an Asian-associated ancestry cluster than the roughly 670-donor mean, in a later analysis. An observed cluster of highly shared sequence variants was recorded as a likely sequencing artifact. With further analysis later on, most CMV-associated TCR beta chains appeared HLA-restricted. Available immune exposure information covered CMV serostatus only.

PCR primers comprised 60 Vbeta and 13 Jbeta primers. Sequencing used immunoSEQ multiplex PCR; TCRdb keeps in-frame clones, though not all of them. The profile covers some 170,000 clones, with more than 65% appearing a single time and 1.5% to 2% taken by the ten largest. Turning to this clone: Its target is not known.

The CDR3 spans 16 residues. The germline CDR1 and CDR2 sequences are SGHNT and YENEEA. The ends lost 1 base at V and 1 base at J; junction bases unmatched: 4. The TCR was taken from a woman in her thirties in good health and CMV-seronegative. J is TRBJ1-1 and V is TRBV11-3; TRBD1 aligns across 9 bases. The sample consisted of PBMCs. The CDR3: CASSLGDRARNTEAFF. The CDR3 DNA reads as TGTGCCAGCAGCTTAGGGGACAGGGCCCGGAACACTGAAGCTTTCTTT.